The 11 T cell receptor beta chains presented below share a single source sample, sequenced in a study of monozygotic twins with inflammatory bowel disease. From its re-call of the 5' RACE reads, TCRdb lists each CDR3 protein once, without DNA. The sample table sets out about 300,000 distinct CDR3 sequences. Sequencing input: blood. These receptors all stem from a human donor with ulcerative colitis or Crohn's disease, or a healthy co-twin of an affected twin (not recorded which).

The chain employs TRBV12-3 or TRBV12-4 and TRBJ2-7. This CDR3 comprises 12 residues. CDR3 sequence: CASSHTEYEQYF.

The chain employs TRBV20-1 and TRBJ2-7; TCRdb proposes TRBD1, but this gene call is untestable without DNA. This CDR3 is 12 amino acids long. From germline, CDR1 is DFQATT and CDR2 SNEGSKA (reference sequence). CDR3 loop: CTPIDGGYEQYF.

This chain joins TRBV27 and TRBJ2-7; TCRdb proposes TRBD2, but this gene call is untestable without DNA. The V gene's germline CDR1 is MNHEY and CDR2 SMNVEV (reference sequence). The length of the CDR3 is 17 residues. CDR3 sequence: CASSLSIGLAESPEQYF.

The chain is built from TRBV28 and TRBJ1-2. Germline values: CDR1 MDHEN, CDR2 SYDVKM. The CDR3 has 12 residues. This CDR3 reads CASTTFNYGYTF.

The gene calls are TRBV7-9 and TRBJ2-1. Germline CDR1 SEHNR, CDR2 FQNEAQ (reference sequence). This CDR3 has 14 residues. CDR3 residues: CASSPVASGNEQFF.

The rearrangement joins TRBV4-3 to TRBJ2-7; TCRdb's D call of TRBD2 is untestable without DNA. From germline, CDR1 is LGHNA and CDR2 YSLEER. The CDR3 spans 14 residues. CDR3 in amino acids: CASSQTGLTGGQYF.

The V call is TRBV12-3 or TRBV12-4, the J call TRBJ2-1. The CDR3 length is 12 residues. The CDR3 spells CASSLSYDEQFF.

This chain joins TRBV7-9 and TRBJ2-7; lacking DNA, the TRBD1 call made by TCRdb goes unchecked. This CDR3 comprises 15 residues. CDR1 and CDR2 from the germline V gene are SEHNR and FQNEAQ (reference sequence). CDR3 loop: CASSFSPVSTYEQYF.

The chain recombines TRBV5-5 with TRBJ2-5; TCRdb picks TRBD1, but there is no DNA to check that call. Germline values: CDR1 SGHKS, CDR2 YYEKEE (reference sequence). The CDR3 totals 14 residues. The CDR3 loop is CASSLAAGRETQYF.

The chain combines TRBV9 with TRBJ2-2; the TRBD2 assignment by TCRdb is unverifiable without DNA. The V gene's germline CDR1 is SGDLS and CDR2 YYNGEE. This CDR3 region has 15 residues. CDR3 in amino acids: CASSVRGLNTGELFF.

V gene TRBV4-3 combines with J gene TRBJ1-3; TCRdb's D gene call, TRBD1, goes unchecked for lack of DNA. The CDR3 contains 18 residues. The germline CDR1 and CDR2 sequences are LGHNA and YSLEER. CDR3 loop: CASSQDTPRTGGGNTIYF.